Presented here are 6 T cell receptor beta chains from one specimen sequenced in a study of beta chain features in type 1 diabetes. As every portion of the isolated RNA was reverse transcribed, the sequencing read expressed TCRB transcripts. TCRdb keeps only in-frame clones here, not all; method: immunoSEQ multiplex PCR. Of 150,000 or so clones listed, less than 9.5% are singletons. The sample taken for sequencing was central memory CD4+ T cells from blood. The receptor source for this set is a woman between 18 and 30 years old in good health.

This clone was seen a few times. CDR3 sequence: CASSARADRGYGELFF. The CDR3 coding sequence is TGTGCCAGCAGCGCGAGGGCGGACAGGGGGTACGGGGAGCTGTTTTTT. The V call is TRBV5-4, the J call TRBJ2-2, with 10 bases identical to TRBD1. CDR3 size: 16 residues. Looked up from germline, CDR1 is SGHNT and CDR2 is YYREEE (reference sequence). The J segment lost 7 bases and the V segment lost 4 bases, leaving 10 bases of the junction unmatched.

The rearrangement links TRBV27 to TRBJ1-2; 7 bases match TRBD1. The CDR3 loop spans 14 amino acids. From germline, CDR1 is MNHEY and CDR2 SMNVEV (reference sequence). V gave up 8 bases and J gave up 2 bases; unmatched junction bases: 8. In DNA, the CDR3 is TGTGCCAGCCGGGACAGCGAGGAGAACTATGGCTACACCTTC. Its protein product is CASRDSEENYGYTF.

As DNA, the CDR3 is TGCAGCGTTGTTGGTGGACAGGGGAACTATGGCTACACCTTC. Its protein product is CSVVGGQGNYGYTF. This chain uses TRBV29-1 with TRBJ1-2; 9 bases are a match to TRBD1. Germline V gene data show CDR1 as SQVTM and CDR2 as ANQGSEA. J lost 2 bases, V lost 4 bases, and 5 bases had no gene match. This CDR3 is 14 amino acids long.

This rearrangement joins TRBV5-4 to TRBJ2-1; 11 bases align to TRBD2. This CDR3 is built from 16 residues. Germline trimming cut 0 bases from V and 6 bases from J; bases unmatched to any gene: 5. The germline gives CDR1 SGHNT, CDR2 YYREEE (reference sequence). Here the CDR3 DNA reads TGTGCCAGCAGCTTGGGAGGACTAGCGGGCAGCAATGAGCAGTTCTTC. Translating it yields CASSLGGLAGSNEQFF.

This clone has a handful of counts. The genes are TRBV30 and TRBJ2-1, with TRBD2 as a possible D gene (6 bases). The V end was cut by 3 bases, the J end by 7 bases, with 13 bases between. Looked up from germline, CDR1 is GTSNPN and CDR2 is SVGIG (reference sequence). The CDR3 loop spans 13 amino acids. The CDR3 DNA sequence: TGTGCCTGGAGGACGGCGGGATTTAATGAGCAGTTCTTC. This translates into CAWRTAGFNEQFF.

This clone was observed a handful of times. The gene calls are TRBV5-4 and TRBJ1-3; a weak D match, TRBD1 (5 bases). Germline lookup yields CDR1 SGHNT and CDR2 YYREEE (reference sequence). The germline V and J ends were trimmed by 0 bases and 0 bases, with 10 bases remaining between them. The CDR3 covers 16 residues. The DNA of the CDR3 is TGTGCCAGCAGCTTGGGACAGTTGAGCTCTGGAAACACCATATATTTT. Its protein is CASSLGQLSSGNTIYF.